Listed below are T cell receptor beta chains from one sample, sequenced in a study of OX40 agonist ivuxolimab in advanced cancers. Assay: immunoSEQ multiplex PCR; the TCRdb copy retains only in-frame clones and omits some. The sample carries under 25,000 clones, 86% recorded once. The sample here was CD4+ or CD8+ T cells sorted from blood, taken in a trial of the OX40 agonist ivuxolimab. All receptors come from an adult with an advanced solid tumor such as melanoma, head and neck, liver or kidney cancer. The CDR3 runs from the conserved cysteine through the conserved F or W. A D gene is named only where the DNA matches it firmly. A clone size is listed for some rows: how often the clone was seen (once, few, many), or a class if it is expanded.

TRBV5-1,TRBD1,TRBJ2-2,NA,CASSTTTGLLGTGELFF,TGCGCCAGCAGCACCACGACAGGGCTGTTAGGCACCGGGGAGCTGTTTTTT
TRBV11-2,TRBD2,TRBJ2-1,NA,CASSLPTSGRPNEQFF,TGTGCCAGCAGCTTACCAACTAGCGGGAGACCTAATGAGCAGTTCTTC
TRBV10-3,TRBD2,TRBJ2-7,NA,CAIRGGTPGPEQYF,TGTGCCATCAGGGGGGGGACCCCGGGACCCGAGCAGTACTTC
TRBV4-3,NA,TRBJ1-4,once,CASSQDLVSVKLFF,TGCGCCAGCAGCCAAGATCTTGTATCGGTAAAACTGTTTTTT
TRBV7-2,NA,TRBJ1-5,NA,CASSVRGNQPQHF,TGTGCCAGCAGTGTTCGGGGGAATCAGCCCCAGCATTTT
TRBV5-6,NA,TRBJ2-7,NA,CASSLVGTYEQYF,TGTGCCAGCAGCCTCGTGGGGACCTACGAGCAGTACTTC
TRBV4-3,NA,TRBJ1-6,NA,CASSQAPESYNSPLHF,TGCGCCAGCAGCCAGGCTCCGGAGTCCTATAATTCACCCCTCCACTTT
TRBV6-5,TRBD1,TRBJ1-2,NA,CASTPTTGGFGYTF,TGTGCCAGCACCCCCACGACAGGGGGCTTTGGCTACACCTTC
TRBV4-3,NA,TRBJ1-2,few,CASSQQGFGYTF,TGCGCCAGCAGCCAGCAGGGGTTTGGCTACACCTTC
TRBV7-9,TRBD2,TRBJ2-1,NA,CASSFTTSGPKNEQFF,TGTGCCAGCAGCTTTACCACTAGCGGCCCTAAAAATGAGCAGTTCTTC
TRBV4-3,NA,TRBJ1-1,NA,CASSQGIQGTEAFF,TGCGCCAGCAGCCAAGGGATACAAGGGACTGAAGCTTTCTTT
TRBV19,NA,TRBJ2-3,few,CASSASLGGPDTQYF,TGTGCCAGTAGTGCCTCCTTAGGGGGGCCAGATACGCAGTATTTT
TRBV19,NA,TRBJ2-5,once,CASNAGIQETQYF,TGTGCCAGTAACGCGGGCATCCAAGAGACCCAGTACTTC
TRBV21-1,NA,TRBJ2-6,NA,CASGGGLGANVLTF,TGTGCCAGCGGAGGGGGCTTGGGGGCCAACGTCCTGACTTTC
TRBV5-1,NA,TRBJ2-7,NA,CASSLSPTASYEQYF,TGCGCCAGCAGCTTAAGCCCTACAGCCTCCTACGAGCAGTACTTC
TRBV6-4,NA,TRBJ1-5,few,CASSEFGNQPQHF,TGTGCCAGCAGTGAATTTGGCAATCAGCCCCAGCATTTT
TRBV19,TRBD2,TRBJ2-3,NA,CASSPTSGGAIDTQYF,TGTGCCAGTAGTCCTACTAGCGGGGGGGCCATAGATACGCAGTATTTT
TRBV29-1,TRBD1,TRBJ2-7,NA,CSATGQGGSSYEQYF,TGCAGCGCCACGGGACAGGGGGGAAGCTCCTACGAGCAGTACTTC
TRBV7-2,NA,TRBJ1-6,few,CASSLQRNANSPLHF,TGTGCCAGCAGCTTACAACGGAATGCAAATTCACCCCTCCACTTT
TRBV9,NA,TRBJ2-3,NA,CASSKQPSTDTQYF,TGTGCCAGCAGCAAACAGCCTAGCACAGATACGCAGTATTTT
TRBV19,TRBD2,TRBJ2-3,once,CASSPERLAGLDTQYF,TGTGCCAGTAGTCCCGAGCGGCTAGCGGGGTTAGATACGCAGTATTTT
TRBV18,NA,TRBJ2-7,NA,CASSPPGMGTYEQYF,TGTGCCAGCTCACCCCCGGGGATGGGGACCTACGAGCAGTACTTC
TRBV19,TRBD2,TRBJ2-3,NA,CASSLAGRSTDTQYF,TGTGCCAGTAGCTTAGCGGGGAGGAGCACAGATACGCAGTATTTT
TRBV6-4,NA,TRBJ2-7,NA,CASSYFGFGYEQYF,TGTGCCAGCAGTTACTTCGGCTTTGGTTACGAGCAGTACTTC
TRBV5-4,NA,TRBJ2-1,NA,CASSLESRRQFF,TGTGCCAGCAGCTTGGAATCCAGGAGGCAGTTCTTC
TRBV27,TRBD1,TRBJ2-7,NA,CASSLEAPRQGPYEQYF,TGTGCCAGCAGTTTAGAAGCCCCCCGACAGGGTCCCTACGAGCAGTACTTC
TRBV2,TRBD2,TRBJ2-1,NA,CASSWTSTYNEQFF,TGTGCCAGCAGTTGGACTAGTACCTACAATGAGCAGTTCTTC
TRBV10-1,NA,TRBJ2-5,NA,CASSPGPPGTQYF,TGCGCCAGCAGCCCGGGACCCCCCGGGACCCAGTACTTC
TRBV5-1,TRBD2,TRBJ2-2,once,CASHPRGLAGPTGELFF,TGCGCCAGCCACCCCCGGGGACTAGCGGGTCCCACCGGGGAGCTGTTTTTT
TRBV1,NA,TRBJ2-5,NA,CTSSQDHQAGVEETQYF,TGCACCAGCAGCCAAGATCATCAGGCGGGGGTGGAGGAGACCCAGTACTTC
TRBV11-2,NA,TRBJ2-2,NA,CASRTQLTGELFF,TGTGCCAGCAGGACCCAGCTCACCGGGGAGCTGTTTTTT
TRBV5-6,NA,TRBJ2-5,NA,CASSHPRQVQETQYF,TGTGCCAGCAGCCACCCCCGACAGGTACAAGAGACCCAGTACTTC
TRBV28,TRBD1,TRBJ2-7,NA,CASSPGQGYEQYF,TGTGCCAGCAGTCCGGGACAGGGATACGAGCAGTACTTC
TRBV30,NA,TRBJ1-5,NA,CAWRGGHSNQPQHF,TGTGCCTGGAGAGGTGGGCATAGCAATCAGCCCCAGCATTTT
TRBV7-9,NA,TRBJ2-1,NA,CASSSTSLALNEQFF,TGTGCCAGCAGCTCTACTAGTTTAGCGCTTAATGAGCAGTTCTTC
TRBV4-3,NA,TRBJ2-3,NA,CASSQELGGATDTQYF,TGCGCCAGCAGCCAAGAGTTGGGGGGAGCCACAGATACGCAGTATTTT
TRBV25-1,NA,TRBJ1-1,NA,CASSDGGWLNTEAFF,TGTGCCAGCAGTGATGGGGGATGGTTGAACACTGAAGCTTTCTTT
TRBV7-3,NA,TRBJ2-6,NA,CASSYDASGANVLTF,TGTGCCAGCAGCTACGACGCTTCTGGGGCCAACGTCCTGACTTTC
TRBV11-3,NA,TRBJ2-7,NA,CASSLDQGLYEQYF,TGTGCCAGCAGCTTAGACCAGGGGTTATACGAGCAGTACTTC
TRBV10-3,TRBD1,TRBJ1-1,NA,CAISGAGTGNTEAFF,TGTGCCATCAGTGGGGCCGGGACAGGGAACACTGAAGCTTTCTTT
TRBV7-2,NA,TRBJ2-7,NA,CASSLLGGGWQYF,TGTGCCAGCAGCTTATTAGGCGGAGGGTGGCAGTACTTC
TRBV6-1,NA,TRBJ1-1,NA,CASTPGTLNTEAFF,TGTGCCAGCACCCCCGGGACCTTGAACACTGAAGCTTTCTTT
TRBV18,TRBD1,TRBJ1-1,NA,CASSLGTAEAFF,TGTGCCAGCTCACTCGGGACAGCCGAAGCTTTCTTT
TRBV30,NA,TRBJ1-4,large,CAWSARSFGINEKLFF,TGTGCCTGGAGTGCCCGGTCTTTCGGCATCAATGAAAAACTGTTTTTT
TRBV6-4,TRBD1,TRBJ1-1,NA,CAPRGRRQGARGTEAFF,TGTGCCCCGCGTGGTCGAAGACAGGGGGCGAGAGGCACTGAAGCTTTCTTT
TRBV2,NA,TRBJ2-1,NA,CASTLLYDYEQFF,TGTGCCAGCACCCTACTGTACGACTATGAGCAGTTCTTC
TRBV18,NA,TRBJ1-1,NA,CASSPGRNTEAFF,TGTGCCAGCTCACCCGGCCGGAACACTGAAGCTTTCTTT
TRBV5-6,TRBD1,TRBJ1-2,NA,CASSGGTDFSGYTF,TGTGCCAGCAGTGGGGGGACAGATTTCTCTGGCTACACCTTC
TRBV5-1,TRBD2,TRBJ2-1,NA,CASSRSGNSYNEQFF,TGCGCCAGCAGCCGTAGCGGGAACTCCTACAATGAGCAGTTCTTC
TRBV2,TRBD2,TRBJ2-3,NA,CASRAHPVGTSGGGTDTQYF,TGTGCCAGCAGGGCCCACCCTGTCGGGACTAGCGGGGGGGGCACAGATACGCAGTATTTT
TRBV5-6,NA,TRBJ1-6,NA,CASTKSGVPPLHF,TGTGCCAGCACCAAGTCGGGGGTACCACCCCTCCACTTT
TRBV5-1,TRBD1,TRBJ2-7,NA,CASRGDSLRGEQYF,TGCGCCAGCAGAGGGGACAGTCTCCGGGGAGAGCAGTACTTC
TRBV18,TRBD1,TRBJ2-7,NA,CASSPLNGQDLSEQYF,TGTGCCAGCTCACCACTTAATGGACAGGACCTCTCCGAGCAGTACTTC
TRBV7-2,NA,TRBJ2-1,NA,CASSLAVGGPYNEQFF,TGTGCCAGCAGCTTAGCGGTGGGGGGTCCCTACAATGAGCAGTTCTTC
TRBV19,TRBD2,TRBJ2-3,NA,CASSIETSGTLDTQYF,TGTGCCAGTAGTATAGAAACTAGCGGGACTCTGGATACGCAGTATTTT
TRBV6-6,NA,TRBJ2-7,NA,CASSQGTRAYEQYF,TGTGCCAGCAGTCAAGGGACGAGGGCTTACGAGCAGTACTTC
TRBV19,NA,TRBJ1-4,NA,CASSKQSQNEKLFF,TGTGCCAGTAGTAAACAGTCCCAAAATGAAAAACTGTTTTTT